These 17 T cell receptor beta chains were sequenced from one sample in a study of T cell responses to AZD1222 COVID-19 vaccine. Libraries were prepared by immunoSEQ multiplex PCR; TCRdb keeps only in-frame clonotypes and omits some of them. This table holds about 98,000 clones, about four fifths found once. This material consisted of peripheral blood, taken on day 0 of AZD1222 vaccination. All receptors come from an adult in good health.

The chain links TRBV6-2 or TRBV6-3 to TRBJ1-2; weak D call: TRBD1 (6 bases). This CDR3 contains 14 residues. Germline-derived CDR1 and CDR2 are MNHEY and SVGEGT. The V and J ends lost 5 bases and 4 bases respectively, with 14 bases between them. CDR3 amino acids: CASSTGPQIYGYTF. The CDR3 bases are TGTGCCAGCAGTACAGGGCCCCAAATCTATGGCTACACCTTC.

The chain uses TRBV3-1 (or the pseudogene TRBV3-2) and TRBJ1-2; D ambiguous. The CDR3 covers 13 residues. V was cut by 4 bases and J by 6 bases, with 12 bases left in between. Germline assignment: CDR1 LGHDT and CDR2 YNNKEL (reference sequence). In DNA form, the CDR3 reads TGTGCCAGCAGCCCGGGAAGGTTGAATGGCTACACCTTC. Translation: CASSPGRLNGYTF.

This rearrangement joins TRBV12-3 or TRBV12-4 to TRBJ2-1; 7 bases align to TRBD1. The CDR3 length is 13 residues. With V trimmed by 6 bases and J by 9 bases, 8 bases remained unmatched. The CDR3 sequence is CASRGGRGIEQFF. In DNA, the CDR3 is TGTGCCAGCAGAGGTGGCAGGGGGATTGAGCAGTTCTTC.

The chain recombines TRBV27 with TRBJ1-5; no definite D call. Germline V gene sequence: CDR1 MNHEY, CDR2 SMNVEV (reference sequence). The V end was cut by 2 bases, the J end by 0 bases, with 5 bases between. This CDR3 has 14 residues. CDR3 in DNA: TGTGCCAGCAGTTTACAGTATAGCAATCAGCCCCAGCATTTT. It specifies CASSLQYSNQPQHF.

The rearrangement links TRBV5-6 to TRBJ2-2, with D possibly matching TRBD1 (6 bases). The V end lost 4 bases, the J end lost 2 bases, and 18 bases lay between the germline ends. The CDR3 has 17 residues. Per germline, CDR1 SGHDT and CDR2 YYEEEE. The CDR3 sequence: CASSPAGTPANTGELFF. In DNA, the CDR3 is TGTGCCAGCAGCCCAGCAGGGACACCCGCCAACACCGGGGAGCTGTTTTTT. The whole variable domain, filled in from reference TRBV5-6 and TRBJ2-2, reads DAGVTQSPTHLIKTRGQQVTLRCSPKSGHDTVSWYQQALGQGPQFIFQYYEEEERQRGNFPDRFSGHQFPNYSSELNVNALLLGDSALYLCASSPAGTPANTGELFFGEGSRLTVL.

This rearrangement joins TRBV11-3 to TRBJ1-2; tentatively, D is TRBD1 (5 bases). There are 14 residues in the CDR3. CDR1 and CDR2 from the germline V gene are SGHNT and YENEEA. V was cut by 0 bases and J by 8 bases, with 13 bases left in between. CDR3 sequence reads: CASSLDQPGRGYTF. The CDR3 DNA follows: TGTGCCAGCAGCTTAGATCAACCGGGGCGCGGCTACACCTTC. The variable domain in full, with the rest retrieved from reference TRBV11-3 and TRBJ1-2, is EAGVVQSPRYKIIEKKQPVAFWCNPISGHNTLYWYLQNLGQGPELLIRYENEEAVDDSQLPKDRFSAERLKGVDSTLKIQPAELGDSAVYLCASSLDQPGRGYTFGSGTRLTVV.

The J gene is TRBJ1-6, the V gene TRBV7-2; 7 bases map to TRBD1. This CDR3 contains 14 residues. The trim removed 5 bases at V and 7 bases at J, leaving 5 bases unmatched. Germline values: CDR1 SGHTA, CDR2 FQGNSA. DNA of the CDR3: TGTGCCAGCAGCCCAGACAGGGTAAATTCACCCCTCCACTTT. Residues: CASSPDRVNSPLHF.

This clone was counted a single time. The chain has TRBV7-2 and TRBJ1-1, with 7 bases matching TRBD1. Per germline, CDR1 SGHTA and CDR2 FQGNSA. The CDR3 loop spans 14 amino acids. V was clipped by 5 bases and J by 5 bases; unmatched bases: 8. The CDR3 protein is CASSVQGVGTEAFF. In DNA, the CDR3 is TGTGCCAGCAGCGTCCAGGGGGTTGGGACTGAAGCTTTCTTT.

This clone occurred a few times. This CDR3 is also generated by other DNA sequences in the sample. This chain links TRBV7-2 with TRBJ1-2; 10 nucleotides line up with TRBD1. Germline-derived CDR1 and CDR2 are SGHTA and FQGNSA. V shed 5 bases and J 2 bases; nucleotides not matched to a gene: 2. This CDR3 has 14 amino acids. CDR3: CASSRDRGNYGYTF. CDR3 bases: TGTGCCAGCAGCCGGGACAGGGGAAACTATGGCTACACCTTC.

DNA for the CDR3: TGTGCCAGCAGCCCTAGGACACGACGGAACACTGAAGCTTTCTTT. Its translation is CASSPRTRRNTEAFF. The chain is built from TRBV7-2 and TRBJ1-1; possible D gene TRBD1, 5 bases. Germline V gene data show CDR1 as SGHTA and CDR2 as FQGNSA. Trimming cost V 5 bases and J 1 base, with 14 bases left between them. The CDR3 is made up of 15 amino acids.

This clone was seen a few times. The gene calls are TRBV5-1 and TRBJ1-3; TRBD1 agrees at 7 bases. The ends lost 4 bases at V and 0 bases at J; junction bases unmatched: 7. The CDR3 consists of 16 residues. Germline CDR1 is SGHRS and CDR2 is YFSETQ. CDR3 sequence reads: CASSEGQRNSGNTIYF. DNA for the CDR3: TGCGCCAGCAGCGAGGGACAGCGAAACTCTGGAAACACCATATATTTT.

CDR3 sequence: CASSPRRPGQLSGNTIYF. The CDR3 region has the DNA TGTGCCAGCAGCCCCCGACGGCCGGGACAGCTCTCTGGAAACACCATATATTTT. The chain employs TRBV7-9 and TRBJ1-3, with TRBD1 matching over 7 bases. The ends lost 5 bases at V and 0 bases at J; junction bases unmatched: 13. The CDR3 spans 18 residues. Germline lookup yields CDR1 SEHNR and CDR2 FQNEAQ (reference sequence).

The chain combines TRBV7-2 with TRBJ1-2, with D possibly TRBD1 on 5 matching bases. CDR1 SGHTA and CDR2 FQGNSA come from the germline V gene. The CDR3 loop spans 15 amino acids. Trimming stripped 4 bases from V and 4 bases from J, with 16 bases between. The CDR3 here is CASSSGTLGLYGYTF. The CDR3 DNA is TGTGCCAGCAGCTCAGGCACCTTGGGGCTCTATGGCTACACCTTC.

This clone was observed a handful of times. The chain is built from TRBV28 and TRBJ1-2; no firm D call. Trimming removed 3 bases from V and 7 bases from J, with 18 bases in between. In germline, CDR1 is MDHEN, CDR2 SYDVKM. CDR3 length: 15 residues. The CDR3 loop is CASSFKGRGLAGYTF. DNA for the CDR3: TGTGCCAGCAGTTTTAAAGGGAGAGGCTTGGCTGGCTACACCTTC.

The chain uses TRBV18 and TRBJ2-2; no definite D call. The CDR3 totals 13 residues. The germline gives CDR1 KGHSH, CDR2 LQKENI. V lost 1 base and J lost 5, with 5 bases in between. CDR3 residues: CASSPLETGELFF. CDR3 DNA: TGTGCCAGCTCACCACTAGAAACCGGGGAGCTGTTTTTT.

This clone was recorded a few times. The chain couples TRBV6-5 to TRBJ2-7; D gene uncertain. This CDR3 is 11 amino acids long. Germline assignment: CDR1 MNHEY and CDR2 SVGAGI. Trimming stripped 5 bases from V and 3 bases from J, with 5 bases between. CDR3 bases: TGTGCCAGCAGTCCTAGCTACGAGCAGTACTTC. Translated: CASSPSYEQYF.

V gene TRBV6-5 combines with J gene TRBJ1-4; D may be TRBD1 (6 bases). The V end lost 5 bases, the J end lost 3 bases, and 10 bases lay between the germline ends. This CDR3 region has 14 residues. The V gene's germline CDR1 is MNHEY and CDR2 SVGAGI. The CDR3 region has the DNA TGTGCCAGCAGTCTACAGGGTGCTAATGAAAAACTGTTTTTT. Its protein is CASSLQGANEKLFF.